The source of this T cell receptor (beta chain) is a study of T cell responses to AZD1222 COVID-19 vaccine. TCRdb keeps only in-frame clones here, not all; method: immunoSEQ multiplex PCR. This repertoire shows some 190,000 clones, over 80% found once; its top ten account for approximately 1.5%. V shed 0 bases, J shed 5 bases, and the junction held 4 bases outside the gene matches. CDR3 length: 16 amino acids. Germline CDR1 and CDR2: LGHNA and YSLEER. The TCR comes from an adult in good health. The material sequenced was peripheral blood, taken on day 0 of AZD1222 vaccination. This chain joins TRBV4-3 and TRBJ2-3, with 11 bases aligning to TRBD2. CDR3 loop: CASSQDKLAGVDTQYF. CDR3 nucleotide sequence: TGCGCCAGCAGCCAAGATAAACTAGCGGGGGTAGATACGCAGTATTTT.